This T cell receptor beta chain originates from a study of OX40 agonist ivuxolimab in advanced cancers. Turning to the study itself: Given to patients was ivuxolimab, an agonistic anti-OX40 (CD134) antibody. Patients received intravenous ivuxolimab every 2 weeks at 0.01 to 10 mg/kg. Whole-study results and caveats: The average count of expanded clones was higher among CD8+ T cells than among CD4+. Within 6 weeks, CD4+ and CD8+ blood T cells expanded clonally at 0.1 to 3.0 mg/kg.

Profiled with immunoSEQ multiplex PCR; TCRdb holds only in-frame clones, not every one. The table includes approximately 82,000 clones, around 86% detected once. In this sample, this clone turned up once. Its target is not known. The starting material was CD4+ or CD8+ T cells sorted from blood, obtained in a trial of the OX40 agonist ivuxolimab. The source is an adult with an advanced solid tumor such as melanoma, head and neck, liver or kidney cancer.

DNA for the CDR3: TGTGCCAGCAGTTTACCCGGTCAGGGTCGGGACTACGAGCAGTACTTC. It encodes CASSLPGQGRDYEQYF. This rearrangement joins TRBV28 to TRBJ2-7; TRBD1 or TRBD2 may be the D gene (5 bases each). The germline V gene encodes CDR1 MDHEN and CDR2 SYDVKM. Trimming took off 2 bases at V and 3 bases at J, with 17 bases between the two ends. CDR3 length: 16 residues.